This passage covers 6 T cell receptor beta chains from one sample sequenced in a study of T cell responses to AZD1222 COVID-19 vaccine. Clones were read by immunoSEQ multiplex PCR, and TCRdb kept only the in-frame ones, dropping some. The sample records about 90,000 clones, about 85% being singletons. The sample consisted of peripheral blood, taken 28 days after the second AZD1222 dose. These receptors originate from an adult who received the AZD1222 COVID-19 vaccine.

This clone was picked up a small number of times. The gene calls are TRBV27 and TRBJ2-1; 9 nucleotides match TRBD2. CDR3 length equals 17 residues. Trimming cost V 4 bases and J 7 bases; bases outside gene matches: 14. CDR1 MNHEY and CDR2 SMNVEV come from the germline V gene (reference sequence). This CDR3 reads CASSWTRASGVRNEQFF. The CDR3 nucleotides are TGTGCCAGCAGTTGGACCCGGGCTAGCGGGGTCCGAAATGAGCAGTTCTTC.

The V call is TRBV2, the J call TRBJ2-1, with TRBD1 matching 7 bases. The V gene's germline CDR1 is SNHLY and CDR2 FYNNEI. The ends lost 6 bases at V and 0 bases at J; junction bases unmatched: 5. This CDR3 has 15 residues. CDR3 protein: CASRGTASSYNEQFF. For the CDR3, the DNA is TGTGCCAGCAGAGGGACAGCGAGCTCCTACAATGAGCAGTTCTTC.

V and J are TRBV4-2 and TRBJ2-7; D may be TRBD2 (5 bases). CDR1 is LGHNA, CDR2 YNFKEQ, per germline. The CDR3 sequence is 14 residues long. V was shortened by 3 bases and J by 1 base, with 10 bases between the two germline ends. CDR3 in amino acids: CASSQGLASYEQYF. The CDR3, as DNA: TGTGCCAGCAGCCAGGGCCTAGCTTCCTACGAGCAGTACTTC.

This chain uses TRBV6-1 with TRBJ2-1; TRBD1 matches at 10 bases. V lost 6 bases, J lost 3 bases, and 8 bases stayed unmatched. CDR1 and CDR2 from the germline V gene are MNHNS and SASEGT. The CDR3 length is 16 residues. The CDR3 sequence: CASRERGTGVYNEQFF. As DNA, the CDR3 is TGTGCCAGCAGGGAAAGAGGGACAGGGGTCTACAATGAGCAGTTCTTC.

CDR3: CSAEEHSNTEAFF. CDR3 sequence (DNA): TGCAGCGCCGAGGAACATTCGAACACTGAAGCTTTCTTT. The rearrangement links TRBV29-1 to TRBJ1-1; D gene uncertain. Deletions cut 7 bases from V and 1 base from J, with 13 bases between. CDR1 and CDR2 (germline): SQVTM, ANQGSEA. The CDR3 covers 13 residues.

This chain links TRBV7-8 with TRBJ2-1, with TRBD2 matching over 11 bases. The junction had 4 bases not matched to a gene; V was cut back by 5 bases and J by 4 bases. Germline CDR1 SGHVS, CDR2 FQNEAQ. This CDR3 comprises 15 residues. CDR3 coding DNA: TGTGCCAGCAGCCTACTAGCGGGAGATTACAATGAGCAGTTCTTC. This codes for CASSLLAGDYNEQFF.